Sequencing of this T cell receptor beta chain was carried out in a study of T-cell memory formation after mild COVID-19. Study conclusions and caveats: Researchers found some responding clones in pre-infection memory, a sign that cross-reactive memory joined.

This clonotype was counted between two and nine times. Its antigen is not known. Constant-segment primers were used for 5'RACE, and the resulting TCR alpha and TCR beta cDNA libraries carried sample barcodes and UMIs. Each CDR3 protein is one row after TCRdb ran MiXCR on the 5' RACE reads. The data contain fewer than 95,000 distinct CDR3 sequences, about 16% of them singletons. V lost 0 bases and J lost 6, with 15 bases in between. Germline CDR1 and CDR2: LGHNA and YNFKEQ. CDR3 length equals 15 residues. Sequencing input: PBMCs or a T cell subset sorted from them (not recorded which). The chain couples TRBV4-2 to TRBJ2-7; no firm D call. The origin of this receptor is a man aged 18 to 35 who had mild COVID-19 (a few samples of this study predate the infection). Cell type and time point are not known. CDR3: CASSQDLPILFEQYF. CDR3 sequence (DNA): TGTGCCAGCAGCCAAGATCTCCCCATCCTATTCGAGCAGTACTTC.